These 3 T cell receptor beta chains were all obtained from the same sample, sequenced in a study of blood T cell repertoires in COVID-19. Sequencing was performed with immunoSEQ multiplex PCR; in TCRdb, only in-frame clones are kept and a portion is missing. The table has some 110,000 clones, roughly 81% seen once; the top ten hold 1.1% to 1.5%. The sequenced sample consisted of peripheral blood. The origin of the receptors is a man aged 35-49 years with acute or convalescent COVID-19.

V gene TRBV19 combines with J gene TRBJ2-7; D not resolved. Germline-derived CDR1 and CDR2 are LNHDA and SQIVND (reference sequence). With 5 bases removed from V and 5 bases from J, the gap between germline ends came to 10 bases. This CDR3 is 12 amino acids long. CDR3: CASSQSSNEQYF. Here the CDR3 DNA reads TGTGCCAGTAGTCAGTCATCCAACGAGCAGTACTTC.

The V gene is TRBV19, the J gene TRBJ2-3; maybe TRBD2 (6 bases). V was pared by 3 bases and J by 4 bases, with 11 bases between. CDR3 length equals 14 residues. Germline V lookup: CDR1 LNHDA, CDR2 SQIVND (reference sequence). CDR3 protein: CASSIRGGSDTQYF. The CDR3 region has the DNA TGTGCCAGTAGTATCCGGGGAGGCTCAGATACGCAGTATTTT.

The sample holds one count of this clone. The chain uses TRBV28 and TRBJ2-1, with 8 bases that match TRBD2. The ends lost 5 bases at V and 8 bases at J; junction bases unmatched: 11. CDR3 length: 15 residues. Germline assignment: CDR1 MDHEN and CDR2 SYDVKM. The CDR3 nucleotides read TGTGCCAGCAGTCCCCCCGGGACTAGTAGGGATGAGCAGTTCTTC. Its protein is CASSPPGTSRDEQFF.